This T cell receptor beta chain appears in the sequencing data of a study of CD8 T cells in ankylosing spondylitis. Study-wide results and limits: Ankylosing spondylitis blood appeared to be characterized by a TCR beta motif of 8 or 9 highly homologous variants. Matched synovial fluid from ankylosing spondylitis patients was reported to be enriched for disease-linked clones.

V dropped 6 bases and J dropped 2 bases, with 14 bases sitting between them. Germline V gene sequence: CDR1 MDHEN, CDR2 SYDVKM. This CDR3 spans 14 amino acids. This clonotype was observed a few times. Its antigen is as yet unknown. TCRdb re-derived calls from the 5' RACE reads in MiXCR, one entry per CDR3 protein. The sample has roughly 440,000 distinct CDR3 sequences, under 20% seen once. Material: blood, either unsorted or a sorted T cell fraction (not recorded which). The chain is built from TRBV28 and TRBJ2-7; D is possibly TRBD2 (6 bases). The sequence derives from a male donor with ankylosing spondylitis. CDR3 nucleotides: TGTGCCAGCAGCGGGAGCAGGGAAACCTACGAGCAGTACTTC. It specifies CASSGSRETYEQYF.